These 28 T cell receptor beta chains originate from one sample sequenced in a study of blood T cell repertoires in COVID-19. The repertoire was sequenced with immunoSEQ multiplex PCR; TCRdb's copy has only in-frame clones and lacks some. The data hold 300,000 or so clones, with around 86% observed a single time. The sequencing input was peripheral blood. These receptors all come from a man in his sixties or seventies with acute or convalescent COVID-19.

The gene calls are TRBV3-1 (or the pseudogene TRBV3-2) and TRBJ1-5, with a possible D match to TRBD1 (5 bases). V was cut by 1 base and J by 5 bases, with 12 bases left in between. The CDR3 runs to 15 residues. Germline CDR1 and CDR2: LGHDT and YNNKEL (reference sequence). The CDR3 loop is CASSQGMGGDQPQHF. Here the CDR3 DNA reads TGTGCCAGCAGCCAAGGCATGGGGGGGGATCAGCCCCAGCATTTT.

This chain connects TRBV25-1 to TRBJ1-6; 8 bases agree with TRBD1. The CDR3 is 14 residues long. The germline CDR1 and CDR2 sequences are MGHDK and SYGVNS. V shed 7 bases, J shed 9 bases, and the junction held 8 bases outside the gene matches. Here the CDR3 reads CASTGQGGSSPLHF. The CDR3 DNA reads TGTGCCAGCACTGGACAGGGAGGAAGTTCACCCCTCCACTTT.

As concerns this clone: Distinct nucleotide sequences in the sample also encode this CDR3. V and J are TRBV9 and TRBJ2-1; D is possibly TRBD1 (5 bases). V lost 2 bases and J lost 0, with 9 bases in between. Germline-derived CDR1 and CDR2 are SGDLS and YYNGEE. CDR3 length: 15 residues. The DNA for the CDR3 is TGTGCCAGCAGCGTCCTCGACAGCTCCTACAATGAGCAGTTCTTC. Amino acid sequence: CASSVLDSSYNEQFF.

The rearrangement uses TRBV12-3 or TRBV12-4 and TRBJ2-7; D call uncertain. CDR3 length: 12 residues. Trimming removed 3 bases at V and 4 bases at J, with 7 bases between. CDR3 protein: CASSLELYEQYF. CDR3 bases: TGTGCCAGCAGTTTGGAGCTTTACGAGCAGTACTTC.

The V and J genes are TRBV5-1 and TRBJ1-5; maybe TRBD1 (5 bases). CDR3 length equals 15 residues. The V end was cut by 3 bases, the J end by 3 bases, with 13 bases between. The V gene's germline CDR1 is SGHRS and CDR2 YFSETQ. The CDR3 region is CASSSYDSLNQPQHF. The CDR3 DNA is TGCGCCAGCAGCTCCTACGACAGCCTCAATCAGCCCCAGCATTTT.

This rearrangement joins TRBV9 to TRBJ2-1; TRBD2 matches 9 bases. This CDR3 is built from 13 residues. V dropped 2 bases and J dropped 9; count of bases not matched to a gene: 3. Per germline, CDR1 SGDLS and CDR2 YYNGEE. The chain's CDR3 is CASSVSGGGEQFF. CDR3 coding DNA: TGTGCCAGCAGCGTTAGCGGGGGTGGTGAGCAGTTCTTC.

The chain carries TRBV5-1 and TRBJ2-7; TRBD2 is a possible D gene (5 bases). The CDR3 is 13 amino acids. V was shortened by 5 bases and J by 4 bases, with 13 bases between the two germline ends. Germline values: CDR1 SGHRS, CDR2 YFSETQ. The CDR3 coding sequence is TGCGCCAGCAGTCCGGGGTGGGGTTACGAGCAGTACTTC. Amino acids: CASSPGWGYEQYF.

V usage is TRBV29-1 and J usage is TRBJ1-1; 8 bases align to TRBD1. V dropped 5 bases and J dropped 7; count of bases not matched to a gene: 15. Germline values: CDR1 SQVTM, CDR2 ANQGSEA. This CDR3 has 15 amino acids. The CDR3 DNA reads as TGCAGCGTTACCCTCCGGGACAGGAGAATGAGTGAAGCTTTCTTT. As protein: CSVTLRDRRMSEAFF.

The V gene is TRBV7-2, the J gene TRBJ1-3; the D is unclear. V lost 3 bases, J lost 0 bases, and 6 bases lay in between. The CDR3 totals 14 residues. Germline-derived CDR1 and CDR2 are SGHTA and FQGNSA. The CDR3: CASSFAGSGNTIYF. CDR3 nucleotide sequence: TGTGCCAGCAGCTTCGCCGGCTCTGGAAACACCATATATTTT.

V and J are TRBV19 and TRBJ1-2; D is uncertain. Trimming shortened V by 7 bases and J by 2 bases, and 8 bases separated the two germline ends. Germline CDR1 is LNHDA and CDR2 is SQIVND (reference sequence). The CDR3 spans 12 residues. This chain's CDR3 is CASMTSNYGYTF. Written as DNA, the CDR3 is TGTGCCAGTATGACAAGCAACTATGGCTACACCTTC.

This chain uses TRBV25-1 with TRBJ2-3; tentatively, D is TRBD2 (5 bases). Trimming removed 1 base at V and 0 bases at J, with 8 bases between. Germline V lookup: CDR1 MGHDK, CDR2 SYGVNS. The CDR3 is made up of 15 amino acids. The CDR3 DNA reads TGTGCCAGCAGTGAATTTGGCGGGAGCACAGATACGCAGTATTTT. It translates to CASSEFGGSTDTQYF.

The chain joins TRBV28 to TRBJ2-1; TRBD2 might be the D (7 bases). V shed 6 bases and J shed 8 bases, with 23 bases lying between them. This CDR3 has 16 amino acids. Germline V gene sequence: CDR1 MDHEN, CDR2 SYDVKM. CDR3 coding DNA: TGTGCCAGCAGCTCTCCACTAGCGTCGAGGGGGGATGAGCAGTTCTTC. Its protein product is CASSSPLASRGDEQFF.

The chain has TRBV11-2 and TRBJ2-5, with D perhaps matching TRBD2 (5 bases). V lost 5 bases and J 5 bases, leaving 18 bases between the germline ends. The CDR3 consists of 15 residues. CDR1 is SGHAT, CDR2 FQNNGV, per germline. The chain's CDR3 is CASSAYSRGWETQYF. CDR3 DNA sequence: TGTGCCAGCAGCGCCTATTCTCGGGGTTGGGAGACCCAGTACTTC.

V gene TRBV7-7 combines with J gene TRBJ2-5; TRBD2 agrees at 8 bases. Germline trimming cut 4 bases from V and 4 bases from J; bases unmatched to any gene: 14. Germline assignment: CDR1 SSHAT and CDR2 FNYEAQ (reference sequence). CDR3 size: 17 residues. The DNA of the CDR3 is TGTGCCAGCAGCTGGGGGACTAGGGTTCGTGGGGGAGAGACCCAGTACTTC. Protein: CASSWGTRVRGGETQYF.

The chain links TRBV2 to TRBJ1-1, with D unclear. Germline V gene data show CDR1 as SNHLY and CDR2 as FYNNEI. Trimming took off 5 bases at V and 0 bases at J, with 4 bases between the two ends. The CDR3 covers 12 residues. This chain's CDR3 is CASSPMNTEAFF. Here the CDR3 DNA reads TGTGCCAGCAGTCCTATGAACACTGAAGCTTTCTTT.

This clone was counted a few times. The chain has TRBV5-1 and TRBJ2-1; D may be TRBD1 (6 bases). Germline V CDR1 and CDR2: SGHRS, YFSETQ. CDR3 length: 14 residues. Trimming took 0 bases from V and 4 from J, leaving 8 bases between them. CDR3 bases: TGCGCCAGCAGCTTGGGGACAGCTTACAATGAGCAGTTCTTC. Encoded protein: CASSLGTAYNEQFF. The variable domain in full, completed from reference TRBV5-1 and TRBJ2-1, reads KAGVTQTPRYLIKTRGQQVTLSCSPISGHRSVSWYQQTPGQGLQFLFEYFSETQRNKGNFPGRFSGRQFSNSRSEMNVSTLELGDSALYLCASSLGTAYNEQFFGPGTRLTVL.

About this clone itself: The same CDR3 can be traced to other DNA sequences in this sample. This rearrangement joins TRBV3-1 (or the pseudogene TRBV3-2) to TRBJ2-1; D remains ambiguous. Germline assignment: CDR1 LGHDT and CDR2 YNNKEL (reference sequence). There are 12 residues in the CDR3. Deletions cut 1 base from V and 10 bases from J, with 8 bases between. Written as DNA, the CDR3 is TGTGCCAGCAGCCAAGGGCGCGGCGAGCAGTTCTTC. Protein sequence: CASSQGRGEQFF.

J is TRBJ2-5 and V is TRBV5-3; D uncertain. TRBV5-3 is known as an ORF, though its function is uncertain. V was trimmed by 1 base and J by 6 bases, leaving 16 bases between them. The CDR3 is 15 amino acids. CDR3 nucleotide sequence: TGTGCCAGAAGCTTGAGTGGAGCTAGACGGAAGACCCAGTACTTC. Protein: CARSLSGARRKTQYF.

The chain couples TRBV11-2 to TRBJ1-4, with D maybe TRBD1 (6 bases). CDR3 length: 18 amino acids. Germline V gene sequence: CDR1 SGHAT, CDR2 FQNNGV. V was clipped by 3 bases and J by 1 base, with 18 bases between them. The CDR3 DNA reads TGTGCCAGCAGCTTGGCGAGGGGGGGCGCGGGAACTAATGAAAAACTGTTTTTT. Protein: CASSLARGGAGTNEKLFF. Looking up the rest from reference TRBV11-2 and TRBJ1-4 gives the full variable domain: EAGVAQSPRYKIIEKRQSVAFWCNPISGHATLYWYQQILGQGPKLLIQFQNNGVVDDSQLPKDRFSAERLKGVDSTLKIQPAKLEDSAVYLCASSLARGGAGTNEKLFFGSGTQLSVL.

J is TRBJ2-1 and V is TRBV18; 9 nucleotides align to TRBD2. The J segment lost 9 bases and the V segment lost 1 base, leaving 7 bases of the junction unmatched. Germline lookup yields CDR1 KGHSH and CDR2 LQKENI. There are 15 residues in the CDR3. CDR3 sequence: CASSPLVSGGGEQFF. The CDR3 nucleotides read TGTGCCAGCTCACCACTAGTTAGCGGGGGAGGTGAGCAGTTCTTC.

This rearrangement joins TRBV7-2 to TRBJ2-1; a possible D gene is TRBD1 (6 bases). The germline V gene has CDR1 SGHTA and CDR2 FQGNSA. The CDR3 runs 15 residues. The V and J ends lost 1 base and 8 bases respectively, with 15 bases between them. As DNA, the CDR3 is TGTGCCAGCAGCTTAGACAGGGTTACTGACTATGAGCAGTTCTTC. Translated, it gives CASSLDRVTDYEQFF.

The chain links TRBV5-1 to TRBJ1-2; TRBD1 matches at 10 bases. Trimming cost V 4 bases and J 6 bases; bases outside gene matches: 12. The CDR3 runs to 16 residues. Germline V gene lookup returns CDR1 SGHRS and CDR2 YFSETQ. CDR3 DNA sequence: TGCGCCAGCAGCCAATCAATAAGGACAGGGGGGGATGGCTACACCTTC. It codes for CASSQSIRTGGDGYTF.

The chain links TRBV4-2 to TRBJ1-2, with TRBD1 as a possible D gene (6 bases). CDR1 and CDR2 (germline): LGHNA, YNFKEQ. With 0 bases removed from V and 5 bases from J, the gap between germline ends came to 10 bases. The CDR3 consists of 14 residues. The CDR3 loop is CASSQEDSEYGYTF. The CDR3 DNA follows: TGTGCCAGCAGCCAAGAGGACAGTGAGTATGGCTACACCTTC.

The rearrangement uses TRBV4-3 and TRBJ1-2; unclear D gene. With 0 bases removed from V and 4 bases from J, the gap between germline ends came to 12 bases. The CDR3 consists of 15 residues. CDR1 and CDR2 (germline): LGHNA, YSLEER. CDR3 bases: TGCGCCAGCAGCCAAGATCGTCGAGGAGTCTATGGCTACACCTTC. Translating it yields CASSQDRRGVYGYTF.

The V gene is TRBV5-1, the J gene TRBJ2-2, with a tentative D call TRBD2 (5 bases). Trimming stripped 7 bases from V and 0 bases from J, with 10 bases between. This CDR3 region has 14 residues. From germline, CDR1 is SGHRS and CDR2 YFSETQ. CDR3 sequence: CASRWGANTGELFF. CDR3 DNA sequence: TGCGCCAGCCGGTGGGGAGCGAACACCGGGGAGCTGTTTTTT.

The chain joins TRBV18 to TRBJ1-1; weak D call: TRBD1 (5 bases). Per germline, CDR1 KGHSH and CDR2 LQKENI. The CDR3 has 15 amino acids. Between the trimmed V and J ends, which lost 6 bases and 4 bases, there was a span of 18 bases. The CDR3 region is CASSQRQRTSTEAFF. CDR3 sequence (DNA): TGTGCCAGCTCTCAGAGACAGAGGACCTCCACTGAAGCTTTCTTT.

V and J are TRBV7-2 and TRBJ2-5, with 10 bases identical to TRBD2. Germline trimming cut 1 base from V and 6 bases from J; bases unmatched to any gene: 8. The germline V gene encodes CDR1 SGHTA and CDR2 FQGNSA. This CDR3 region has 16 residues. The CDR3: CASSLGSSGSFKTQYF. DNA for the CDR3: TGTGCCAGCAGCTTAGGCTCTAGCGGGAGTTTTAAGACCCAGTACTTC.

This chain uses TRBV29-1 with TRBJ2-1; TRBD1 matches 7 bases. This CDR3 spans 13 amino acids. V lost 4 bases and J lost 5; bases outside the gene matches: 5. Germline V gene lookup returns CDR1 SQVTM and CDR2 ANQGSEA. The CDR3 DNA reads as TGCAGCGTTGCGGCAGGGGGTAACAATGAGCAGTTCTTC. It translates to CSVAAGGNNEQFF.